The sequence of this T cell receptor beta chain was determined in a study of T cell repertoires in cytomegalovirus infection. Overall study: Epitope selection comprised recently identified HLA-C-restricted CMV epitopes and well-studied HLA-B-restricted CMV epitopes. It can be stated that public TCR beta signatures indicated CMV infection as well as a matching HLA type.

TCRdb fed the reads into MiXCR, producing one record per CDR3 protein. The sample includes around 540,000 distinct CDR3 sequences, 33% seen only once; the top ten take 15% to 20%. Trimming cost V 1 base and J 6 bases, with 15 bases left between them. This CDR3 is built from 15 residues. CDR1 is KGHSH and CDR2 is LQKENI in the germline V gene. As regards this clonotype: Its antigen is currently unknown.

The V call is TRBV18, the J call TRBJ1-2; D may be TRBD1 (6 bases). The receptor's source is a human donor in good health (CMV status not recorded). Some clones in this sample may be carry-over from other donors' samples. The input for sequencing was cultured PBMCs, taken from culture after CMV antigen stimulation. CDR3: CASSPLQGPSHGYTF. The CDR3 coding sequence is TGTGCCAGCTCACCACTCCAGGGGCCCTCCCATGGCTACACCTTC.